This T cell receptor (beta chain) was sequenced during a study of T cell responses to AZD1222 COVID-19 vaccine. Libraries were prepared by immunoSEQ multiplex PCR; TCRdb keeps only in-frame clonotypes and omits some of them. The repertoire holds some 180,000 clones, 85% to 95% seen once, with roughly 1% in the top ten. Study conclusions and caveats: The reported proportion of spike-specific TCRs targeting unmutated variant regions was nearly half.

V gave up 5 bases and J gave up 7 bases, with 14 bases separating them. Germline CDR1 is PRHDT and CDR2 is FYEKMQ (reference sequence). The CDR3 has 14 residues. As concerns this clone: Its target is unknown.

This TCR derives from an adult who received the MenACWY meningococcal vaccine as a control. The chain employs TRBV13 and TRBJ2-2, with D possibly being TRBD1 (6 bases). Here the sequenced sample was peripheral blood, taken 28 days after the second dose of the MenACWY control vaccine. As DNA, the CDR3 is TGTGCCAGCAGCGCAGGGGATCGGTTCGGGGAGCTGTTTTTT. Its protein product is CASSAGDRFGELFF.